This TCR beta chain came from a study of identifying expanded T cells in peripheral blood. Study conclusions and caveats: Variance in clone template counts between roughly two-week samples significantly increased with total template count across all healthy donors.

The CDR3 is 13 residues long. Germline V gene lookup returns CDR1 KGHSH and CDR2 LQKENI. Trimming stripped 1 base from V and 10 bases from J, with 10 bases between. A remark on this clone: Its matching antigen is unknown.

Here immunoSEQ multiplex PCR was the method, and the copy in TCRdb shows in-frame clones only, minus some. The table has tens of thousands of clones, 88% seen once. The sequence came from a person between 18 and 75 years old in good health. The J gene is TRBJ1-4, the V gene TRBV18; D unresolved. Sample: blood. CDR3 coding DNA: TGTGCCAGCTCACCACGAGACTGGGGAAAACTGTTTTTT. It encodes CASSPRDWGKLFF.